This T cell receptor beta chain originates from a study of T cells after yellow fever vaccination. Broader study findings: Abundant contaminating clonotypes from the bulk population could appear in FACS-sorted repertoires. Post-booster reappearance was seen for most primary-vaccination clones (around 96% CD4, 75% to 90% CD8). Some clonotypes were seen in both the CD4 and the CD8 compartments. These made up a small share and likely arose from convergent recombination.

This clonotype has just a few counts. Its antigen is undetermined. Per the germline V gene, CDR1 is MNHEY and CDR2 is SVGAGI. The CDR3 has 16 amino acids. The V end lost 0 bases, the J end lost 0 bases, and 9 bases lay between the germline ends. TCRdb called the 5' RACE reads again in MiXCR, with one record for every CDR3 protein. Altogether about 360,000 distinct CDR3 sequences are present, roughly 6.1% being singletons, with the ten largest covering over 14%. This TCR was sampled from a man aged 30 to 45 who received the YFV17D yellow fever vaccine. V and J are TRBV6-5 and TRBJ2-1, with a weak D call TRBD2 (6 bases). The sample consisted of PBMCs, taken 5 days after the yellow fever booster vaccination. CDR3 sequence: CASSYSSGFSYNEQFF. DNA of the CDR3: TGTGCCAGCAGTTACTCTAGCGGATTCTCCTACAATGAGCAGTTCTTC.